The rows below give T cell receptor beta chains drawn from one sample of a study of blood T cell repertoires in COVID-19. Measured with immunoSEQ multiplex PCR; TCRdb has only the in-frame clones, and not every one. The sample yields 300,000 or so clones, 80% to 90% seen once. The material sequenced was PBMCs or T cells enriched from blood (not recorded which). The receptors were gathered from a young woman who had recovered from COVID-19. Each CDR3 is given with its conserved first and last residue. A D gene is named only where the DNA matches it firmly. Where a row states a size, it is once, few, many or the class of an expanded clone; other rows omit it.

d_call: NA
j_call: TRBJ2-2
v_call: TRBV19
clone_size: NA
cdr3_nt: TGTGCCAGTAGTCCCCCCGGGACTGCCACCGGGGAGCTGTTTTTT
cdr3_aa: CASSPPGTATGELFF

d_call: NA
j_call: TRBJ1-1
v_call: TRBV11-1
clone_size: NA
cdr3_nt: TGTGCCAGCAGCTTAGCGGGGACTGACACTGAAGCTTTCTTT
cdr3_aa: CASSLAGTDTEAFF

d_call: NA
j_call: TRBJ1-6
v_call: TRBV7-9
clone_size: NA
cdr3_nt: TGTGCCAGCAGCCGCCGCAACAGGGATAATTCACCCCTCCACTTT
cdr3_aa: CASSRRNRDNSPLHF

d_call: NA
j_call: TRBJ1-2
v_call: TRBV27
clone_size: NA
cdr3_nt: TGTGCCAGCAGTCCCCCCCCGGGAAGGGCCCACTATGGCTACACCTTC
cdr3_aa: CASSPPPGRAHYGYTF

d_call: NA
j_call: TRBJ1-5
v_call: TRBV28
clone_size: NA
cdr3_nt: TGTGCCAGCAGTCCCCCGGGGGTTTATAGCAATCAGCCCCAGCATTTT
cdr3_aa: CASSPPGVYSNQPQHF

d_call: TRBD1
j_call: TRBJ1-4
v_call: TRBV11-2
clone_size: NA
cdr3_nt: TGTGCCAGCAGCCGGGACAGAGCCCTTGAAAAACTGTTTTTT
cdr3_aa: CASSRDRALEKLFF

d_call: TRBD2
j_call: TRBJ2-7
v_call: TRBV2
clone_size: once
cdr3_nt: TGTGCCAGCAGTGAAGGGACTAGCGAGAGCTCCTACGAGCAGTACTTC
cdr3_aa: CASSEGTSESSYEQYF

d_call: TRBD1
j_call: TRBJ1-5
v_call: TRBV24-1
clone_size: NA
cdr3_nt: TGTGCCGTTCAGAGGACAGGTCTGGCTCAAAATCAGCCCCAGCATTTT
cdr3_aa: CAVQRTGLAQNQPQHF

d_call: NA
j_call: TRBJ2-7
v_call: TRBV3-1/TRBV3-2
clone_size: NA
cdr3_nt: TGTGCCAGCAGCCAAGATCGAGGGCCGTCACCCTACGAGCAGTACTTC
cdr3_aa: CASSQDRGPSPYEQYF

d_call: TRBD2
j_call: TRBJ2-1
v_call: TRBV7-9
clone_size: few
cdr3_nt: TGTGCCAGCAGCATAGGACAGCCGGGACTAGCGGGTAATGAGCAGTTCTTC
cdr3_aa: CASSIGQPGLAGNEQFF

d_call: NA
j_call: TRBJ1-1
v_call: TRBV3-1/TRBV3-2
clone_size: NA
cdr3_nt: TGTGCCAGCAGCCACCGGACTGAGGATAGAGCTTTCTTT
cdr3_aa: CASSHRTEDRAFF

d_call: TRBD1
j_call: TRBJ1-5
v_call: TRBV7-9
clone_size: medium-sized
cdr3_nt: TGTGCCAGCAGCCTAGGCGGACAGGGGGCTGATCAGCCCCAGCATTTT
cdr3_aa: CASSLGGQGADQPQHF

d_call: NA
j_call: TRBJ1-3
v_call: TRBV5-1
clone_size: NA
cdr3_nt: TGCGCCAGCAGCTTGGAAGGAGGTGTTGGAAACACCATATATTTT
cdr3_aa: CASSLEGGVGNTIYF

d_call: NA
j_call: TRBJ1-1
v_call: TRBV18
clone_size: NA
cdr3_nt: TGTGCCAGCTCACCAAACTCGAACACTGAAGCTTTCTTT
cdr3_aa: CASSPNSNTEAFF

d_call: NA
j_call: TRBJ1-2
v_call: TRBV2
clone_size: NA
cdr3_nt: TGTGCCAGCAGTGCACAGGGAATTGGGGGCTACACCTTC
cdr3_aa: CASSAQGIGGYTF

d_call: TRBD1
j_call: TRBJ1-1
v_call: TRBV29-1
clone_size: NA
cdr3_nt: TGCAGCGTTAACGGGGTGACAGGGGTTCACCGAAGGGAAGCTTTCTTT
cdr3_aa: CSVNGVTGVHRREAFF

d_call: NA
j_call: TRBJ1-5
v_call: TRBV7-8
clone_size: once
cdr3_nt: TGTGCCAGCAGCTTAAGAGGGCATCAGCCCCAGCATTTT
cdr3_aa: CASSLRGHQPQHF

d_call: NA
j_call: TRBJ1-5
v_call: TRBV7-3
clone_size: once
cdr3_nt: TGTGCCAGCAGCTTAGGGCAGGGCCAGCCCCAGCATTTT
cdr3_aa: CASSLGQGQPQHF

d_call: NA
j_call: TRBJ1-2
v_call: TRBV3-1/TRBV3-2
clone_size: NA
cdr3_nt: TGTGCCAGCAGCCAAAAGGGGAGGAACACCTTC
cdr3_aa: CASSQKGRNTF

d_call: NA
j_call: TRBJ2-7
v_call: TRBV11-2
clone_size: NA
cdr3_nt: TGTGCCAGCAGCTTAAGGCTTCAGGGATCCGAGCAGTACTTC
cdr3_aa: CASSLRLQGSEQYF

d_call: NA
j_call: TRBJ1-6
v_call: TRBV7-2
clone_size: NA
cdr3_nt: TGTGCCAGCAGCTTGCTGAGGGCTCACTATAATTCACCCCTCCACTTT
cdr3_aa: CASSLLRAHYNSPLHF

d_call: NA
j_call: TRBJ1-5
v_call: TRBV21-1
clone_size: NA
cdr3_nt: TGTGCCAGCAGCAAAGCCTCCGGGGAGGATCAGCCCCAGCATTTT
cdr3_aa: CASSKASGEDQPQHF

d_call: TRBD1
j_call: TRBJ1-5
v_call: TRBV5-1
clone_size: once
cdr3_nt: TGCGCCAGCAGCTTGGACAGGGGGCCCTCCGCCGTGGATCAGCCCCAGCATTTT
cdr3_aa: CASSLDRGPSAVDQPQHF

d_call: NA
j_call: TRBJ2-1
v_call: TRBV7-8
clone_size: NA
cdr3_nt: TGTGCCAGCAGCTTAGCGTACTACGGGCCCGGGGATGAGCAGTTCTTC
cdr3_aa: CASSLAYYGPGDEQFF

d_call: TRBD2
j_call: TRBJ2-2
v_call: TRBV6-5
clone_size: NA
cdr3_nt: TGTGCCAGCACCAGCGGGGGGGCGAACACCGGGGAGCTGTTTTTT
cdr3_aa: CASTSGGANTGELFF

d_call: NA
j_call: TRBJ2-3
v_call: TRBV5-1
clone_size: NA
cdr3_nt: TGCGCCAGCAGACCGGGGGCGGGAGCCCGGGGGACGCAGTATTTT
cdr3_aa: CASRPGAGARGTQYF

d_call: NA
j_call: TRBJ1-2
v_call: TRBV12-3/TRBV12-4
clone_size: NA
cdr3_nt: TGTGCCAGCAGCGCAGGGATTGGCTATGGCTACACCTTC
cdr3_aa: CASSAGIGYGYTF

d_call: TRBD1
j_call: TRBJ2-1
v_call: TRBV3-1/TRBV3-2
clone_size: few
cdr3_nt: TGTGCCAGCAGCCAAGCCGGGACAGGGAACTACAATGAGCAGTTCTTC
cdr3_aa: CASSQAGTGNYNEQFF

d_call: TRBD2
j_call: TRBJ2-7
v_call: TRBV5-1
clone_size: NA
cdr3_nt: TGCGCCAGCAGCATGACTAGCGGGAGCCTCTCCTACGAGCAGTACTTC
cdr3_aa: CASSMTSGSLSYEQYF

d_call: NA
j_call: TRBJ1-5
v_call: TRBV7-8
clone_size: NA
cdr3_nt: TGTGCCAGCAGCTTAGCGGCAGTTAGCAATCAGCCCCAGCATTTT
cdr3_aa: CASSLAAVSNQPQHF

d_call: TRBD2
j_call: TRBJ2-3
v_call: TRBV28
clone_size: NA
cdr3_nt: TGTGCCAGCAGCATTACTAGCGGGAGTGATGGAGATACGCAGTATTTT
cdr3_aa: CASSITSGSDGDTQYF

d_call: NA
j_call: TRBJ2-1
v_call: TRBV7-9
clone_size: NA
cdr3_nt: TGTGCCAGCAGCTTAAGGCGGGATAGCTCCTACAATGAGCAGTTCTTC
cdr3_aa: CASSLRRDSSYNEQFF

d_call: NA
j_call: TRBJ2-7
v_call: TRBV29-1
clone_size: NA
cdr3_nt: TGCAGCGTTGATAGACAGAAATACGAGCAGTACTTC
cdr3_aa: CSVDRQKYEQYF

d_call: NA
j_call: TRBJ1-3
v_call: TRBV27
clone_size: NA
cdr3_nt: TGTGCCAGCAGTTTTTCGGGGTCACGGAACACCATATATTTT
cdr3_aa: CASSFSGSRNTIYF

d_call: NA
j_call: TRBJ1-1
v_call: TRBV6-5
clone_size: NA
cdr3_nt: TGTGCCAGCAGTTACGCCAGGGAGGCCACTGAAGCTTTCTTT
cdr3_aa: CASSYAREATEAFF

d_call: NA
j_call: TRBJ2-1
v_call: TRBV10-3
clone_size: few
cdr3_nt: TGTGCCATCAGTATCGCGGATGAGCAGTTCTTC
cdr3_aa: CAISIADEQFF

d_call: TRBD1
j_call: TRBJ2-3
v_call: TRBV3-1/TRBV3-2
clone_size: once
cdr3_nt: TGTGCCAGCAGCCCCGGTTCCAGGGGGGATACGCAGTATTTT
cdr3_aa: CASSPGSRGDTQYF

d_call: TRBD2
j_call: TRBJ2-3
v_call: TRBV11-3
clone_size: once
cdr3_nt: TGTGCCAGCAGCCTCACACTGGCACTAGCGGGAGGTTCTGATACGCAGTATTTT
cdr3_aa: CASSLTLALAGGSDTQYF

d_call: TRBD1
j_call: TRBJ1-6
v_call: TRBV2
clone_size: NA
cdr3_nt: TGTGCCAGCAGCCGTGGACAGGCCTATAATTCACCCCTCCACTTT
cdr3_aa: CASSRGQAYNSPLHF

d_call: TRBD1
j_call: TRBJ1-1
v_call: TRBV10-3
clone_size: NA
cdr3_nt: TGTGCCATCAGTACCGGGACAGGCTTGAGGGGCACTGAAGCTTTCTTT
cdr3_aa: CAISTGTGLRGTEAFF

d_call: NA
j_call: TRBJ1-5
v_call: TRBV5-3
clone_size: NA
cdr3_nt: TGTGCCAGAAGCCAGAGGCAGCCCCAGCATTTT
cdr3_aa: CARSQRQPQHF

d_call: TRBD1
j_call: TRBJ1-1
v_call: TRBV11-2
clone_size: NA
cdr3_nt: TGTGCCAGCACAAGGACAGGGGAGAACACTGAAGCTTTCTTT
cdr3_aa: CASTRTGENTEAFF

d_call: NA
j_call: TRBJ1-3
v_call: TRBV6-5
clone_size: NA
cdr3_nt: TGTGCCAGCAGTCAGACAATATCGCGTAACACCATATATTTT
cdr3_aa: CASSQTISRNTIYF

d_call: NA
j_call: TRBJ1-3
v_call: TRBV7-6
clone_size: few
cdr3_nt: TGTGCCAGCAGCTTAACTGAAAGGGGTTCTGGAAACACCATATATTTT
cdr3_aa: CASSLTERGSGNTIYF

d_call: TRBD1
j_call: TRBJ2-3
v_call: TRBV5-8
clone_size: NA
cdr3_nt: TGTGCCAGCAGCTGGGACAGGGGCCAAAGCACAGATACGCAGTATTTT
cdr3_aa: CASSWDRGQSTDTQYF

d_call: NA
j_call: TRBJ2-5
v_call: TRBV7-9
clone_size: NA
cdr3_nt: TGTGCCAGCAGCTTAGCGCCTGGGGGGGGCGAGGAAGAAGAGACCCAGTACTTC
cdr3_aa: CASSLAPGGGEEEETQYF

d_call: NA
j_call: TRBJ2-6
v_call: TRBV5-1
clone_size: NA
cdr3_nt: TGCGCCAGCAGCTTGGTAACAGGGTCTGGGGCCAACGTCCTGACTTTC
cdr3_aa: CASSLVTGSGANVLTF

d_call: NA
j_call: TRBJ2-1
v_call: TRBV6-2/TRBV6-3
clone_size: NA
cdr3_nt: TGTGCCAGCAGTGCGGGGTCAGAAGCCTACAATGAGCAGTTCTTC
cdr3_aa: CASSAGSEAYNEQFF

d_call: TRBD2
j_call: TRBJ2-1
v_call: TRBV6-1
clone_size: NA
cdr3_nt: TGTGCCAGCAGTGATCTAGCGGGAGGGCCGAATGAGCAGTTCTTC
cdr3_aa: CASSDLAGGPNEQFF

d_call: TRBD1
j_call: TRBJ2-5
v_call: TRBV24-1
clone_size: NA
cdr3_nt: TGTGCCACCAGTCCGGGACAGGGTGCGCAGACCCAGTACTTC
cdr3_aa: CATSPGQGAQTQYF

d_call: TRBD2
j_call: TRBJ2-5
v_call: TRBV5-1
clone_size: NA
cdr3_nt: TGCGCCAGCAGCTTGGCGGGGGGGGCTTCGGAGACCCAGTACTTC
cdr3_aa: CASSLAGGASETQYF

d_call: TRBD2
j_call: TRBJ2-7
v_call: TRBV27
clone_size: once
cdr3_nt: TGTGCCAGTCGGACTAGCGGGAGATACGAGCAGTACTTC
cdr3_aa: CASRTSGRYEQYF

d_call: NA
j_call: TRBJ1-2
v_call: TRBV6-2/TRBV6-3
clone_size: NA
cdr3_nt: TGTGCCAGCAGTTATGGGGCAGGCGATAGGGGCTACACCTTC
cdr3_aa: CASSYGAGDRGYTF

d_call: NA
j_call: TRBJ1-1
v_call: TRBV7-8
clone_size: NA
cdr3_nt: TGTGCCAGCAGCCGTTTCGTAAACACTGAAGCTTTCTTT
cdr3_aa: CASSRFVNTEAFF

d_call: TRBD2
j_call: TRBJ2-7
v_call: TRBV11-3
clone_size: NA
cdr3_nt: TGTGCCAGCAGCTTACAAGCGGGAGGAGGCGAGCAGTACTTC
cdr3_aa: CASSLQAGGGEQYF